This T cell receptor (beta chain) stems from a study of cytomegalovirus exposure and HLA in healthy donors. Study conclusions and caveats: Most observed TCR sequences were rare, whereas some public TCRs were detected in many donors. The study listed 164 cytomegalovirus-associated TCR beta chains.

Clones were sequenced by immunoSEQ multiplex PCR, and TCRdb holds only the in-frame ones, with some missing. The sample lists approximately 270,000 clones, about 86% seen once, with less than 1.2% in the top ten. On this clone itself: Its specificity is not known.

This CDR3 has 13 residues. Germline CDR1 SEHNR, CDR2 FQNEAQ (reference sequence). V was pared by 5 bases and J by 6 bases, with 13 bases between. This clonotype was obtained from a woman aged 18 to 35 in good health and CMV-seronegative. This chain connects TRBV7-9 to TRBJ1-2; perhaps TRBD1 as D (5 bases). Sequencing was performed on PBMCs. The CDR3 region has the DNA TGTGCCAGCAGCCCTGTGCAGGGCGATGGCTACACCTTC. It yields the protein CASSPVQGDGYTF.